The clone carrying this TCR beta chain was counted many times. There were TCR beta CDR3 regions amplified from RNA transcripts. HTBI primers were used for first-round RT-PCR of the TCR CDR3. TCRdb independently ran MiXCR on the multiplex PCR reads; one entry per CDR3 protein. The sample lists roughly 300,000 distinct CDR3 sequences, less than 30% seen once, with about a quarter in the top ten. These data are taken from a study of T cells in Graves' hyperthyroidism and ophthalmopathy. The CDR3 loop spans 12 amino acids. V shed 7 bases and J 3 bases; nucleotides not matched to a gene: 3. This receptor was obtained from a man aged 40-49 years with Graves' hyperthyroidism that later progressed to Graves' ophthalmopathy. Sequenced input: blood. The V and J genes are TRBV12-3 or TRBV12-4 and TRBJ2-7; 7 bases are shared with TRBD1. The CDR3 DNA follows: TGTGCCAGCATGGGACAGAACTACGAGCAGTACTTC. This codes for CASMGQNYEQYF.